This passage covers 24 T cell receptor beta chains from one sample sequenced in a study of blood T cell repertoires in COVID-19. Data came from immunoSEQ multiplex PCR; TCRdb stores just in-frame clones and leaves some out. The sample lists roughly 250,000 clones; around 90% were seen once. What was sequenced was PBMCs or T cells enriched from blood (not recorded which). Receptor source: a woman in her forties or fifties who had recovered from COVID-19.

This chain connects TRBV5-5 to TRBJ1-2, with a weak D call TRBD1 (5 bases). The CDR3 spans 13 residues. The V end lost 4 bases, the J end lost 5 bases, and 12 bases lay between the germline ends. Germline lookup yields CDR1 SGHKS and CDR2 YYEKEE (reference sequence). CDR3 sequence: CASSPTRAYGYTF. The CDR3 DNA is TGTGCCAGCAGCCCGACCAGGGCATATGGCTACACCTTC.

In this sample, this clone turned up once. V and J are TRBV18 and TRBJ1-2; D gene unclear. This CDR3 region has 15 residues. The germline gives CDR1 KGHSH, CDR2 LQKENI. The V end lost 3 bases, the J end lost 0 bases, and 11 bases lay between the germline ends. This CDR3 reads CASSPGRDSNYGYTF. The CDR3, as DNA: TGTGCCAGCTCACCCGGTCGGGATTCTAACTATGGCTACACCTTC.

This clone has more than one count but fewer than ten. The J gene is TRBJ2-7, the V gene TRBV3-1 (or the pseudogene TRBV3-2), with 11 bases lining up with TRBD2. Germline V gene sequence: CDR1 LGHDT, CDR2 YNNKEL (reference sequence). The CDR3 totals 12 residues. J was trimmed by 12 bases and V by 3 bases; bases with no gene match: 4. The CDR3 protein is CASSHTSGSLYF. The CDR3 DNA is TGTGCCAGCAGCCATACTAGCGGGAGTTTGTACTTC.

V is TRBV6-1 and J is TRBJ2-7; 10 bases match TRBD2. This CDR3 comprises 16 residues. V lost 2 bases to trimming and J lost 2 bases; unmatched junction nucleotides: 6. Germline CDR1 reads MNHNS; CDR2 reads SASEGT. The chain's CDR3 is CASSEPGTSDAYEQYF. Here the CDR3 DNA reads TGTGCCAGCAGTGAACCCGGGACTAGCGACGCCTACGAGCAGTACTTC.

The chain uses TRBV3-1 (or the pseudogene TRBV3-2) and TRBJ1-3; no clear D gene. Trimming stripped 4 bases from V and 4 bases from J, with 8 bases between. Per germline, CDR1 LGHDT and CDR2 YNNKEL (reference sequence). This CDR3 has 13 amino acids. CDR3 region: CASSPIRGNTIYF. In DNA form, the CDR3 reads TGTGCCAGCAGCCCCATCAGAGGAAACACCATATATTTT.

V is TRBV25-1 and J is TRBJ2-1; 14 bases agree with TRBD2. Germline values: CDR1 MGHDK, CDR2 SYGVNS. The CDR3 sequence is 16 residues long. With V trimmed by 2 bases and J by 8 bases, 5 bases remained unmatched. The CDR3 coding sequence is TGTGCCAGCAGTGAAGGGACTAGCGGGAGAGGGGATGAGCAGTTCTTC. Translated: CASSEGTSGRGDEQFF.

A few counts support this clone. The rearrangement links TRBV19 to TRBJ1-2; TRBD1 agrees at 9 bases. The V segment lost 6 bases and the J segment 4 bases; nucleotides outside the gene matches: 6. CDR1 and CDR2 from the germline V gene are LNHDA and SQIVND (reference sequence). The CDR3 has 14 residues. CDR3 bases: TGTGCCAGTAGCCAAGGGACAGGGTCCTATGGCTACACCTTC. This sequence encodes CASSQGTGSYGYTF.

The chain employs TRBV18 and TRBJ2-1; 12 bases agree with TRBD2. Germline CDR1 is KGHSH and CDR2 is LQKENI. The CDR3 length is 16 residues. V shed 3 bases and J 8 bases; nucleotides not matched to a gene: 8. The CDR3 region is CASSPSLAGGTYEQFF. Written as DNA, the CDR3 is TGTGCCAGCTCACCCTCACTAGCGGGAGGAACGTATGAGCAGTTCTTC.

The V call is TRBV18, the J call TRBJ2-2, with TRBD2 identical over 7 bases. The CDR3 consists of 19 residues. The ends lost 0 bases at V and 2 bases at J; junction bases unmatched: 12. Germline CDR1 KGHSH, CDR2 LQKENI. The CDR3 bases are TGTGCCAGCTCACCACCATCGTCCCGGGGGGTTCTCAACACCGGGGAGCTGTTTTTT. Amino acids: CASSPPSSRGVLNTGELFF.

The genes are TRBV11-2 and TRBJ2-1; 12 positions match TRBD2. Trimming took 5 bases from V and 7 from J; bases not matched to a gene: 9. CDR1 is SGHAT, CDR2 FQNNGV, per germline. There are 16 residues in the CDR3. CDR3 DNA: TGTGCCAGCAGCCCCCGAGGACTAGCGGGAACAAATGAGCAGTTCTTC. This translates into CASSPRGLAGTNEQFF.

The CDR3 region is CASSPGLAGVELFF. As DNA, the CDR3 is TGTGCCAGCAGCCCGGGACTAGCGGGAGTGGAGCTGTTTTTT. The chain has TRBV7-2 and TRBJ2-2; 14 positions match TRBD2. Germline-derived CDR1 and CDR2 are SGHTA and FQGNSA. The V segment lost 5 bases and the J segment 10 bases; nucleotides outside the gene matches: 3. The CDR3 runs to 14 residues.

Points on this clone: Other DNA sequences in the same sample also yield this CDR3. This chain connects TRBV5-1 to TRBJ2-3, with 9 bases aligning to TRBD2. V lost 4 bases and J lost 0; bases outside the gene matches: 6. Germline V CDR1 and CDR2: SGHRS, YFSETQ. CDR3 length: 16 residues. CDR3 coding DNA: TGCGCCAGCAGCCTAGGACTAGCGACAAGCACAGATACGCAGTATTTT. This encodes CASSLGLATSTDTQYF.

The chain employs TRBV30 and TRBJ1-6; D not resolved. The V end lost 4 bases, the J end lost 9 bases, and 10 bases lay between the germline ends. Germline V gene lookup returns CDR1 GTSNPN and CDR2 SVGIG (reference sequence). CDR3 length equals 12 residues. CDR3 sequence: CAWIGGGSPLHF. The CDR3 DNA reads TGTGCCTGGATCGGTGGCGGTTCACCCCTCCACTTT. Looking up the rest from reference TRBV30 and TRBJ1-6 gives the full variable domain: SQTIHQWPATLVQPVGSPLSLECTVEGTSNPNLYWYRQAAGRGLQLLFYSVGIGQISSEVPQNLSASRPQDRQFILSSKKLLLSDSGFYLCAWIGGGSPLHFGNGTRLTVT.

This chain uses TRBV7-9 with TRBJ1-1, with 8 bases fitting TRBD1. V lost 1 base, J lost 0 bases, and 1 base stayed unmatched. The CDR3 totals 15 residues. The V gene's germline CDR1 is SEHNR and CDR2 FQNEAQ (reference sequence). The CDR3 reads CASSLGQGMNTEAFF. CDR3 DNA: TGTGCCAGCAGCTTAGGACAGGGGATGAACACTGAAGCTTTCTTT. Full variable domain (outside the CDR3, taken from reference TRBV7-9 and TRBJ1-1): DTGVSQNPRHKITKRGQNVTFRCDPISEHNRLYWYRQTLGQGPEFLTYFQNEAQLEKSRLLSDRFSAERPKGSFSTLEIQRTEQGDSAMYLCASSLGQGMNTEAFFGQGTRLTVV.

The CDR3 region is CASSLAGTESGYTF. For the CDR3, the DNA is TGCGCCAGCAGCTTGGCGGGGACAGAAAGTGGCTACACCTTC. The rearrangement joins TRBV5-1 to TRBJ1-2; TRBD1 aligns across 7 bases. The CDR3 totals 14 residues. With 0 bases clipped from V and 7 bases from J, the junction kept 6 bases outside the gene matches. Germline CDR1 is SGHRS and CDR2 is YFSETQ.

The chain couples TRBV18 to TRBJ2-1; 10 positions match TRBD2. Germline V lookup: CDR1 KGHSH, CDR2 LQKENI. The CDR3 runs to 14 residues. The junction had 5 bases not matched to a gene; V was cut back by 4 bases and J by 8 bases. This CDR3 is CASSLAGGPDEQFF. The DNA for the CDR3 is TGTGCCAGCTCACTAGCGGGAGGTCCGGATGAGCAGTTCTTC.

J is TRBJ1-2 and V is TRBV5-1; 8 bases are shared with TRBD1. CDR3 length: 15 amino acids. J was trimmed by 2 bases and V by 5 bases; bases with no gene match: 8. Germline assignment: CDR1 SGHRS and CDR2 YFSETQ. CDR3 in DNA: TGCGCCAGCAGTCCGACGAGGACAGGGAACTATGGCTACACCTTC. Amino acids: CASSPTRTGNYGYTF.

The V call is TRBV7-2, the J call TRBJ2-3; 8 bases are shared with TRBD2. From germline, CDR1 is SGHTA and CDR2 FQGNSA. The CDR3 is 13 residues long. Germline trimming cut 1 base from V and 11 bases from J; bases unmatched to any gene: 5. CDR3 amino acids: CASSLVASGWQYF. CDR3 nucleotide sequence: TGTGCCAGCAGCTTAGTTGCTAGCGGGTGGCAGTATTTT.

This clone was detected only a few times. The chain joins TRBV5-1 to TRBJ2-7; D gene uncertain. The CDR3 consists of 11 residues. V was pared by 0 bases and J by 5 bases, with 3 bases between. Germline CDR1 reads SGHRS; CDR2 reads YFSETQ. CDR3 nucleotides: TGCGCCAGCAGCTTGGTCGACGAGCAGTACTTC. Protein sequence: CASSLVDEQYF.

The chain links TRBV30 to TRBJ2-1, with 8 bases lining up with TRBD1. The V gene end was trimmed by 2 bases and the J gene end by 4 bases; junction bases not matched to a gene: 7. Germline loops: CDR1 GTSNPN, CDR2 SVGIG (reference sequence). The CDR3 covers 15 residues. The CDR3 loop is CAWSSRTGPYNEQFF. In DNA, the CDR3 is TGTGCCTGGAGTTCTCGGACAGGGCCATACAATGAGCAGTTCTTC.

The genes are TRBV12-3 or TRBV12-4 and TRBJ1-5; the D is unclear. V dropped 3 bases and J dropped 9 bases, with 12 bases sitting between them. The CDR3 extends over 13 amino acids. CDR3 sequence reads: CASSFEGTRPQHF. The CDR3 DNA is TGTGCCAGCAGTTTTGAGGGCACCAGGCCCCAGCATTTT.

The CDR3 coding sequence is TGTGCCAGCAGAGCGACAGGGACCCCTGTCTACACCTTC. Protein sequence: CASRATGTPVYTF. The genes are TRBV6-5 and TRBJ1-2; TRBD1 agrees at 7 bases. The trim removed 6 bases at V and 10 bases at J, leaving 11 bases unmatched. The CDR3 is 13 amino acids. Germline-derived CDR1 and CDR2 are MNHEY and SVGAGI.

CDR3 nucleotide sequence: TGCAGCTTCCGGACAGAACAAGAGACCCAGTACTTC. Amino acids: CSFRTEQETQYF. V usage is TRBV29-1 and J usage is TRBJ2-5, with a tentative D call TRBD1 (6 bases). The CDR3 consists of 12 residues. V gave up 8 bases and J gave up 2 bases, with 12 bases separating them. CDR1 and CDR2 from the germline V gene are SQVTM and ANQGSEA.

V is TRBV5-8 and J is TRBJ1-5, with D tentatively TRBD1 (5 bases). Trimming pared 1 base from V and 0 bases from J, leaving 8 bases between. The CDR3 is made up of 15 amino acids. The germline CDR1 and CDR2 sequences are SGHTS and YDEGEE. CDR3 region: CASSLTGHSNQPQHF. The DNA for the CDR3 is TGTGCCAGCAGCTTGACAGGTCATAGCAATCAGCCCCAGCATTTT.